Below are 4 T cell receptor beta chains sequenced from a single sample in a study of CD8 T cells in Susac syndrome (dated by TCRdb to about 2019). Library preparation employed the immunoSEQ multiplex PCR assay. RNA was extracted using the RNeasy kit, and roughly 0.5 to 1 microgram was reverse transcribed with random hexamers. TCRdb itself trimmed the public reads at Q25 with fastp, ran MiXCR and retained productive beta chains. Rows are unified per CDR3 protein, each entry keeping the most common DNA and genes. In this sample the table shows under 250,000 distinct CDR3 sequences, 93% of which occur a single time. The ten largest clones add up to around 0.067% of the sample. The sequenced sample was CD4+ T cells from PBMCs. All receptors come from a human donor with multiple sclerosis.

CDR3 loop: CASSLGGGLAGGRETQYF. CDR3 DNA sequence: TGTGCCAGCAGTTTAGGAGGGGGACTAGCGGGGGGCCGAGAGACCCAGTACTTC. The chain couples TRBV12-3 or TRBV12-4 to TRBJ2-5; 15 nucleotides agree with TRBD2. This CDR3 comprises 18 residues. Germline trimming cut 1 base from V and 4 bases from J; bases unmatched to any gene: 7.

The V and J genes are TRBV7-8 and TRBJ2-3, with 9 bases identical to TRBD1. This CDR3 has 16 amino acids. V shed 2 bases and J 4 bases; nucleotides not matched to a gene: 7. CDR1 is SGHVS, CDR2 FQNEAQ, per germline. CDR3 region: CASSLLDRGNSDTQYF. The CDR3 bases are TGTGCCAGCAGCTTATTGGACAGGGGAAATTCAGATACGCAGTATTTT.

The CDR3 sequence: CASSLGFSGNTIYF. The CDR3 coding sequence is TGTGCCAGCAGTCTGGGCTTCTCTGGAAACACCATATATTTT. This chain uses TRBV2 with TRBJ1-3; D call uncertain. Per germline, CDR1 SNHLY and CDR2 FYNNEI. Trimming shortened V by 5 bases and J by 0 bases, and 8 bases separated the two germline ends. The CDR3 totals 14 residues.

This clonotype was seen once. The chain has TRBV3-1 and TRBJ1-1; D remains ambiguous. V was cut by 1 base and J by 3 bases, with 9 bases left in between. Germline lookup yields CDR1 LGHDT and CDR2 YNNKEL (reference sequence). The CDR3 spans 14 residues. For the CDR3, the DNA is TGTGCCAGCAGCCAAGGTCCCGCGGACACTGAAGCTTTCTTT. This translates into CASSQGPADTEAFF.